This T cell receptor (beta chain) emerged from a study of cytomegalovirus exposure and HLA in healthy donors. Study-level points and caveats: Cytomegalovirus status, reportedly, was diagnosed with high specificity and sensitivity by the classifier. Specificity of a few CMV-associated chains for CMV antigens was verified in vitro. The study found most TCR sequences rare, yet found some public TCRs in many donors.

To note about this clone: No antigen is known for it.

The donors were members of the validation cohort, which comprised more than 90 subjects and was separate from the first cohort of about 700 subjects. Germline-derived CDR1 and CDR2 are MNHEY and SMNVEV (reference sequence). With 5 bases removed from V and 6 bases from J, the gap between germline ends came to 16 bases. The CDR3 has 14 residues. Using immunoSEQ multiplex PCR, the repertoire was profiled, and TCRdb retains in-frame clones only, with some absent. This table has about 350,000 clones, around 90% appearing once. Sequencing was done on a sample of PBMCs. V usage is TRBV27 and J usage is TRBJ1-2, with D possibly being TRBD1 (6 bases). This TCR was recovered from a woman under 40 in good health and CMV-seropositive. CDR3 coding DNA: TGTGCCAGCAGTGGTACAGGGTTTGGGGATGGCTACACCTTC. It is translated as CASSGTGFGDGYTF.